These 19 T cell receptor beta chains originate from one sample sequenced in a study of CD8+CD57+ T cells in acquired aplastic anemia. Template material for TCR beta VDJ and CDR3 profiling consisted of genomic DNA. TCRdb used MiXCR to reprocess the reads, holding one entry per CDR3 protein. The table shows roughly 200,000 distinct CDR3 sequences, with approximately 60% occurring only once. Sequences were obtained from sorted CD4+, CD8+, or CD8+CD57+ T cells (not recorded which) from PBMCs. The receptor source for this set is a human donor in good health.

The chain has TRBV12-5 and TRBJ2-7, with TRBD2 matching over 7 bases. Germline V gene lookup returns CDR1 LGHNT and CDR2 FRNRAP. CDR3 length: 14 amino acids. The DNA of the CDR3 is TGTGCCAGCAGTTTCTTTGGCGGGAGCTACGAGCAGTACTTC. Its protein product is CASSFFGGSYEQYF.

This sequence joins TRBV20-1 and TRBJ2-1; TRBD2 is a possible D gene (5 bases). Trimming cost V 6 bases and J 7 bases, with 19 bases left between them. Germline V CDR1 and CDR2: DFQATT, SNEGSKA (reference sequence). The CDR3 length is 14 residues. CDR3 loop: CSAPREESGNEQFF. The CDR3 nucleotides are TGCAGTGCCCCACGGGAAGAGTCGGGTAATGAGCAGTTCTTC.

V and J are TRBV19 and TRBJ2-3; TRBD1 might be the D (5 bases). The CDR3 is made up of 14 amino acids. V was trimmed by 3 bases and J by 0 bases, leaving 7 bases between them. The germline V gene encodes CDR1 LNHDA and CDR2 SQIVND (reference sequence). The chain's CDR3 is CASSIRGSTDTQYF. CDR3 in DNA: TGTGCCAGTAGTATTAGGGGTAGCACAGATACGCAGTATTTT.

The chain links TRBV20-1 to TRBJ2-7, with a tentative D call TRBD1 (6 bases). This CDR3 spans 12 amino acids. Germline CDR1 and CDR2: DFQATT and SNEGSKA (reference sequence). V lost 6 bases to trimming and J lost 7 bases, with 16 bases between them. The CDR3 DNA reads TGCAGTGCCAGGCCCGCAGGGGTAGAGCAGTACTTC. Translation: CSARPAGVEQYF.

This clonotype showed up many times. V usage is TRBV29-1 and J usage is TRBJ2-7, with TRBD1 matching 7 bases. Per germline, CDR1 SQVTM and CDR2 ANQGSEA. After removal of 3 bases from V and 6 bases from J, the junction contained 8 bases not matched to a gene. The CDR3 contains 13 residues. CDR3 protein: CSVDGGQASEQYF. CDR3 coding DNA: TGCAGCGTTGATGGAGGACAGGCCTCCGAGCAGTACTTC.

The chain has TRBV15 and TRBJ2-7; no firm D call. Germline V gene sequence: CDR1 LNHNV, CDR2 YYDKDF (reference sequence). Trimming cost V 6 bases and J 3 bases, with 9 bases left between them. The length of the CDR3 is 12 residues. As DNA, the CDR3 is TGTGCCACCAGTCGAACCGGCTACGAGCAGTACTTC. This gives the protein CATSRTGYEQYF.

The chain is built from TRBV20-1 and TRBJ2-7, with 12 bases that match TRBD1. Looked up from germline, CDR1 is DFQATT and CDR2 is SNEGSKA (reference sequence). V was clipped by 2 bases and J by 5 bases; unmatched bases: 4. There are 14 residues in the CDR3. The CDR3 DNA is TGCAGTGCTAGATGGGGACAGGGGGCTCACGAGCAGTACTTC. Translating it yields CSARWGQGAHEQYF.

V and J are TRBV7-2 and TRBJ2-7, with TRBD2 identical over 9 bases. Germline V gives CDR1 SGHTA, CDR2 FQGNSA. The CDR3 has 15 residues. V shed 1 base and J 3 bases; nucleotides not matched to a gene: 4. This chain's CDR3 is CASSLELAGYYEQYF. The CDR3, as DNA: TGTGCCAGCAGCTTAGAGCTAGCGGGGTACTACGAGCAGTACTTC.

The chain employs TRBV28 and TRBJ2-3; TRBD2 might be the D (6 bases). Germline CDR1 is MDHEN and CDR2 is SYDVKM. The CDR3 consists of 15 residues. Trimming stripped 6 bases from V and 5 bases from J, with 18 bases between. The CDR3: CASRFSGGYQDTQYF. Here the CDR3 DNA reads TGTGCCAGCAGGTTTTCCGGGGGATACCAAGATACGCAGTATTTT.

V and J are TRBV20-1 and TRBJ2-5; D gene ambiguous. The CDR3 extends over 13 amino acids. CDR1 is DFQATT and CDR2 is SNEGSKA in the germline V gene (reference sequence). Between the trimmed V and J ends, which lost 3 bases and 2 bases, there was a span of 10 bases. CDR3 in amino acids: CSASSVGQETQYF. Written as DNA, the CDR3 is TGCAGTGCTAGTAGTGTAGGGCAAGAGACCCAGTACTTC.

The J gene is TRBJ2-7, the V gene TRBV20-1; 9 positions match TRBD1. V shed 6 bases and J 4 bases; nucleotides not matched to a gene: 13. CDR3 length: 15 amino acids. The germline V gene encodes CDR1 DFQATT and CDR2 SNEGSKA (reference sequence). The CDR3, as DNA: TGCAGTGCCCCTGGGGGGGGGGACAGGGAATACGAGCAGTACTTC. This gives the protein CSAPGGGDREYEQYF.

Notes on this clonotype: A single base separates this from a much larger clone, so it may be a read error. The CDR3 is CASSPSRGRGNQPQHF. As DNA, the CDR3 is TGTGCCAGTAGTCCCTCCAGGGGGCGCGGAAATCAGCCCCAGCATTTT. The chain employs TRBV19 and TRBJ1-5, with 8 bases fitting TRBD1. This CDR3 has 16 residues. From germline, CDR1 is LNHDA and CDR2 SQIVND (reference sequence). The V and J ends lost 5 bases and 4 bases, in that order; junction bases with no gene match: 10.

The table lists this clonotype with a count of one. The chain has TRBV28 and TRBJ1-6; D remains ambiguous. This CDR3 region has 11 residues. The germline V gene has CDR1 MDHEN and CDR2 SYDVKM. Deletions cut 3 bases from V and 10 bases from J, with 4 bases between. CDR3 in DNA: TGTGCCAGCAGTTTCCGATCACCCCTCCACTTT. Translating it yields CASSFRSPLHF.

CDR3 sequence (DNA): TGTGCCGCAGGGGCGGCCTACGAGCAGTACTTC. Translation gives CAAGAAYEQYF. The chain couples TRBV7-3 to TRBJ2-7; D may be TRBD1 (6 bases). The CDR3 totals 11 residues. The germline gives CDR1 SGHTA, CDR2 FQGTGA. Trimming took off 11 bases at V and 2 bases at J, with 10 bases between the two ends. The full variable domain, with the rest looked up from reference TRBV7-3 and TRBJ2-7, is GAGVSQTPSNKVTEKGKYVELRCDPISGHTALYWYRQSLGQGPEFLIYFQGTGAADDSGLPNDRFFAVRPEGSVSTLKIQRTERGDSAVYLCAAGAAYEQYFGPGTRLTVT.

The chain is built from TRBV9 and TRBJ2-2; 7 bases match TRBD2. The germline V gene has CDR1 SGDLS and CDR2 YYNGEE. This CDR3 spans 19 amino acids. Trimming took 0 bases from V and 6 from J; bases not matched to a gene: 17. CDR3: CASSVAKVAGYLGAGELFF. As DNA, the CDR3 is TGTGCCAGCAGCGTAGCAAAAGTAGCGGGCTACTTGGGGGCCGGGGAGCTGTTTTTT.

This rearrangement joins TRBV20-1 to TRBJ2-1; 10 bases align to TRBD2. Germline V gene sequence: CDR1 DFQATT, CDR2 SNEGSKA (reference sequence). This CDR3 spans 13 amino acids. With V trimmed by 3 bases and J by 10 bases, 6 bases remained unmatched. CDR3 amino acids: CSARSGGAREQFF. In DNA form, the CDR3 reads TGCAGTGCTAGGAGCGGGGGGGCGCGCGAGCAGTTCTTC.

The chain is built from TRBV13 and TRBJ2-5; 8 positions agree with TRBD1. Trimming removed 8 bases from V and 0 bases from J; junction bases left unmatched: 8. Germline lookup yields CDR1 PRHDT and CDR2 FYEKMQ (reference sequence). This CDR3 comprises 15 residues. The CDR3 DNA reads as TGTGCCAGCGGCCTTCTGGACAGGGACCAAGAGACCCAGTACTTC. Translated: CASGLLDRDQETQYF.

The V call is TRBV2, the J call TRBJ1-6; D is possibly TRBD1 (5 bases). The CDR3 is made up of 13 amino acids. Germline CDR1 SNHLY, CDR2 FYNNEI. Trimming took off 3 bases at V and 10 bases at J, with 10 bases between the two ends. The DNA of the CDR3 is TGTGCCAGCAGTGACAGGGAGGGATCACCCCTCCACTTT. Translated, it gives CASSDREGSPLHF.

The chain recombines TRBV25-1 with TRBJ2-3; 8 bases match TRBD1. V lost 3 bases to trimming and J lost 2 bases; unmatched junction nucleotides: 16. The CDR3 covers 19 residues. Germline CDR1 MGHDK, CDR2 SYGVNS. CDR3 nucleotide sequence: TGTGCCAGCAGTGACGACAGGGGAAGTCGAGGCACACACACAGATACGCAGTATTTT. This codes for CASSDDRGSRGTHTDTQYF.